This is a list of T cell receptor beta chains from one sample in a study of T cell repertoires in cytomegalovirus infection. TCRdb re-called the reads through MiXCR, storing one row per CDR3 protein. The data show about 160,000 distinct CDR3 sequences, about 22% seen once. The antigens for these receptors are not known. Sequenced material: CD8+ T cells from cultured PBMCs, taken from culture after CMV antigen stimulation. Source of these receptors: a human donor in good health (CMV status not recorded). Some clones in this sample may be carry-over from other donors' samples. CDR3s include the opening cysteine and the closing phenylalanine or tryptophan. A D gene is named only where the DNA matches it firmly. Where a row states a size, it is once, few, many or the class of an expanded clone; other rows omit it.

TRBJ2-1 | NA | TRBD2 | TRBV12-3/TRBV12-4 | CASTREGYNEQFF | TGTGCCAGCACCCGGGAGGGCTACAATGAGCAGTTCTTC
TRBJ2-3 | few | TRBD1 | TRBV12-3/TRBV12-4 | CASSLAPRQGSTDTQYF | TGTGCCAGCAGTTTGGCCCCTAGACAGGGAAGCACAGATACGCAGTATTTT
TRBJ1-4 | many | TRBD1 | TRBV7-2 | CASSPGGDLIATNEKLFF | TGTGCCAGCAGCCCAGGGGGAGATTTGATCGCAACTAATGAAAAACTGTTTTTT
TRBJ2-2 | few | NA | TRBV6-8 | CASSYSTVNTGELFF | TGTGCCAGCAGTTATTCGACGGTGAACACCGGGGAGCTGTTTTTT
TRBJ2-1 | NA | NA | TRBV7-8 | CASSLASGQLGSYNEQFF | TGTGCCAGCAGCTTAGCGTCCGGGCAGCTAGGCTCCTACAATGAGCAGTTCTTC
TRBJ1-3 | NA | TRBD1 | TRBV7-2 | CASSPPGQGNTIYF | TGTGCCAGCAGCCCCCCGGGACAGGGTAACACCATATATTTT
TRBJ2-3 | few | NA | TRBV11-3 | CASSLNSHTQYF | TGTGCCAGCAGCTTAAACTCCCATACGCAGTATTTT
TRBJ1-2 | NA | TRBD1 | TRBV7-9 | CASSSQGDPYYGYTF | TGTGCCAGCAGCTCCCAGGGGGACCCCTACTATGGCTACACCTTC
TRBJ2-7 | NA | NA | TRBV6-1 | CASGLEGINEQYF | TGTGCCAGCGGCCTTGAAGGGATCAACGAGCAGTACTTC
TRBJ2-1 | few | TRBD2 | TRBV2 | CASGYLGSGGNEQFF | TGTGCCAGCGGGTACTTGGGAAGCGGGGGTAATGAGCAGTTCTTC
TRBJ2-7 | NA | TRBD1 | TRBV20-1 | CSARDTGGRDEQYF | TGCAGTGCTAGAGATACAGGGGGCCGGGACGAGCAGTACTTC
TRBJ1-5 | few | NA | TRBV7-8 | CASSSGGDSNQPQHF | TGTGCCAGCAGCTCGGGGGGGGATAGCAATCAGCCCCAGCATTTT
TRBJ2-1 | few | NA | TRBV20-1 | CSAQQSNEQFF | TGCAGTGCTCAACAGAGTAATGAGCAGTTCTTC
TRBJ1-1 | few | NA | TRBV6-1 | CASSVRPSVPNTEAFF | TGTGCCAGCAGTGTACGCCCCTCGGTGCCGAACACTGAAGCTTTCTTT
TRBJ1-2 | NA | NA | TRBV4-1 | CASSQEGQGNGYTF | TGCGCCAGCAGCCAAGAGGGTCAAGGAAACGGCTACACCTTC
TRBJ2-7 | NA | NA | TRBV7-9 | CASSSLPGQSFSYEQYF | TGTGCCAGCAGCTCGCTCCCGGGACAAAGCTTCTCCTACGAGCAGTACTTC
TRBJ2-2 | few | NA | TRBV29-1 | CSVGEGAKLFF | TGCAGCGTTGGGGAGGGGGCGAAGCTGTTTTTT
TRBJ2-3 | NA | NA | TRBV3-1 | CASSLDGASTDTQYF | TGTGCCAGCAGCTTGGACGGTGCTAGCACAGATACGCAGTATTTT
TRBJ2-7 | NA | NA | TRBV4-1 | CASSQDPTSSHEQYF | TGTGCCAGCAGCCAAGACCCGACTAGTTCCCACGAGCAGTACTTC
TRBJ1-1 | NA | NA | TRBV10-3 | CAIIPGDRPSEAFF | TGTGCCATCATACCAGGGGACCGGCCTAGTGAAGCTTTCTTT
TRBJ2-7 | NA | TRBD1 | TRBV7-2 | CASSFLGTDDYEQYF | TGTGCCAGCAGCTTCCTCGGGACAGATGATTACGAGCAGTACTTC
TRBJ2-7 | few | NA | TRBV29-1 | CSVEVDSYEQYF | TGCAGCGTTGAAGTAGATTCCTACGAGCAGTACTTC
TRBJ1-2 | many | TRBD1 | TRBV24-1 | CATSDPGKNVGQGASGYTF | TGTGCCACCAGTGATCCTGGGAAGAATGTGGGACAGGGGGCGAGTGGCTACACCTTC
TRBJ1-1 | few | NA | TRBV6-6 | CASSSGGSEAFF | TGTGCCAGCAGTTCTGGGGGCTCTGAAGCTTTCTTT
TRBJ1-2 | NA | NA | TRBV4-3 | CASSPGTANYGYTF | TGCGCCAGCAGCCCCGGGACGGCTAACTATGGCTACACCTTC
TRBJ2-1 | NA | NA | TRBV7-2 | CASSFRYNEQFF | TGTGCCAGCAGCTTTAGGTACAATGAGCAGTTCTTC
TRBJ1-3 | NA | NA | TRBV7-8 | CASSPGGLMTSGNTIYF | TGTGCCAGCAGCCCAGGTGGTCTTATGACCTCTGGAAACACCATATATTTT